These 10 T cell receptor beta chains were sequenced from one sample in a study of shared clonotypes between healthy human individuals. TCRdb keeps only in-frame clones here, not all; method: immunoSEQ multiplex PCR. Of a few million clones in the sample, roughly 95% were seen once. The sequenced material came from naive CD4+ T cells sorted from blood. Noted subset: CD45RA+ positively selected. These TCRs come from a young man in good health.

A remark on this clone: Within the sample, other DNA sequences also encode this same CDR3. The chain has TRBV2 and TRBJ2-5; 13 bases fit TRBD2. V lost 7 bases to trimming and J lost 5 bases; unmatched junction nucleotides: 4. CDR1 and CDR2 from the germline V gene are SNHLY and FYNNEI. This CDR3 is 14 amino acids long. The CDR3 DNA reads as TGTGCCAGCACCCGGGGACTAGCGGGGGAGACCCAGTACTTC. This translates into CASTRGLAGETQYF.

In its sample, this clone was seen once. Other DNA sequences within the sample encode an identical CDR3. This chain joins TRBV7-8 and TRBJ2-3, with no clear D. CDR3 length: 11 amino acids. The V end lost 1 base, the J end lost 6 bases, and 2 bases lay between the germline ends. Germline CDR1 and CDR2: SGHVS and FQNEAQ. The CDR3 region is CASSLVDTQYF. The CDR3 nucleotides are TGTGCCAGCAGCTTAGTGGATACGCAGTATTTT.

CDR3 amino acids: CASSGGERNQPQHF. In nucleotides, the CDR3 is TGTGCCAGCAGTGGGGGGGAGCGCAATCAGCCCCAGCATTTT. The chain links TRBV28 to TRBJ1-5; possible D gene TRBD1, 5 bases. This CDR3 spans 14 amino acids. Trimming pared 5 bases from V and 2 bases from J, leaving 10 bases between. Germline V gene lookup returns CDR1 MDHEN and CDR2 SYDVKM.

The chain links TRBV2 to TRBJ1-2; a possible D gene is TRBD1 (6 bases). V gave up 5 bases and J gave up 7 bases, with 17 bases separating them. The CDR3 has 14 residues. Germline V lookup: CDR1 SNHLY, CDR2 FYNNEI. This chain's CDR3 is CASSPTGLPVGYTF. The DNA for the CDR3 is TGTGCCAGCAGTCCCACAGGGTTGCCCGTTGGCTACACCTTC.

In the case of this clone: This same CDR3 is encoded by further DNA sequences in the sample. The chain has TRBV19 and TRBJ1-5; D call uncertain. CDR3 length: 14 amino acids. The germline V and J ends were trimmed by 4 bases and 2 bases, with 9 bases remaining between them. Germline V gene sequence: CDR1 LNHDA, CDR2 SQIVND (reference sequence). The CDR3 reads CASSSTGGNQPQHF. For the CDR3, the DNA is TGTGCCAGTAGTAGCACGGGAGGCAATCAGCCCCAGCATTTT.

Only one count was recorded for this clone. Additional DNA sequences in this sample encode the identical CDR3. The chain combines TRBV28 with TRBJ1-5, with 8 bases that match TRBD1. Trimming took 6 bases from V and 5 from J; bases not matched to a gene: 6. In germline, CDR1 is MDHEN, CDR2 SYDVKM. The CDR3 is 14 residues long. The CDR3 sequence is CASSLDRGDQPQHF. The CDR3 DNA reads TGTGCCAGCAGCCTAGACAGGGGAGATCAGCCCCAGCATTTT. Combining the CDR3 with reference TRBV28 and TRBJ1-5 gives the whole variable domain DVKVTQSSRYLVKRTGEKVFLECVQDMDHENMFWYRQDPGLGLRLIYFSYDVKMKEKGDIPEGYSVSREKKERFSLILESASTNQTSMYLCASSLDRGDQPQHFGDGTRLSIL.

This clone showed up just once. This sample includes further DNA sequences coding for the same CDR3. This rearrangement joins TRBV9 to TRBJ2-3; no definite D call. The CDR3 has 14 residues. V gave up 0 bases and J gave up 4 bases, with 9 bases separating them. Germline V CDR1 and CDR2: SGDLS, YYNGEE. The CDR3 protein is CASSVGSGADTQYF. The CDR3 DNA is TGTGCCAGCAGCGTAGGGTCTGGCGCAGATACGCAGTATTTT.

The chain links TRBV10-1 to TRBJ1-2, with D tentatively TRBD1 (5 bases). CDR1 is WNHNN, CDR2 SYGVQD, per germline (reference sequence). The CDR3 sequence is 15 residues long. Trimming stripped 3 bases from V and 8 bases from J, with 19 bases between. CDR3 coding DNA: TGCGCCAGCAGTGATAGTTTGGGGCAGGTCGCCGGCTACACCTTC. This codes for CASSDSLGQVAGYTF.

This chain uses TRBV7-2 with TRBJ1-4, with TRBD1 as a possible D gene (5 bases). This CDR3 spans 16 amino acids. Trimming took 0 bases from V and 2 from J, leaving 10 bases between them. The germline V gene encodes CDR1 SGHTA and CDR2 FQGNSA. In DNA, the CDR3 is TGTGCCAGCAGCTTAGCGGGGACGCCTACTAATGAAAAACTGTTTTTT. Translating it yields CASSLAGTPTNEKLFF.

The rearrangement links TRBV5-8 to TRBJ1-6, with 8 bases aligning to TRBD1. CDR3 length equals 17 residues. Germline CDR1 SGHTS, CDR2 YDEGEE. Unmatched junction bases numbered 9, after V lost 1 base and J lost 6 bases. DNA for the CDR3: TGTGCCAGCAGCTTGCTGCAGGGGGCTATGACTAATTCACCCCTCCACTTT. It translates to CASSLLQGAMTNSPLHF.